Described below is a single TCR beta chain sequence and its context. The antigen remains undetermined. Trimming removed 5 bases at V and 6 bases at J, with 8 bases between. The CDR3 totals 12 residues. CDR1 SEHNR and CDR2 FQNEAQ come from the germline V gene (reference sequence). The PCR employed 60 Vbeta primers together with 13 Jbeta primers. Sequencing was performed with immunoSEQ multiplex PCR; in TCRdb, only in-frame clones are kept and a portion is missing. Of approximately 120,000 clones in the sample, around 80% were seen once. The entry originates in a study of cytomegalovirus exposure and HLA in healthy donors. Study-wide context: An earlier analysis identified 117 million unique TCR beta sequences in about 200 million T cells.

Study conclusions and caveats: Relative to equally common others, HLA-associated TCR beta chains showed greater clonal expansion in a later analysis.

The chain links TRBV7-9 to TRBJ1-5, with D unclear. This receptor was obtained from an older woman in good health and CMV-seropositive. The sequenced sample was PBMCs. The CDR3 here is CASSVEGQPQHF. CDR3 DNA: TGTGCCAGCAGCGTCGAGGGTCAGCCCCAGCATTTT.